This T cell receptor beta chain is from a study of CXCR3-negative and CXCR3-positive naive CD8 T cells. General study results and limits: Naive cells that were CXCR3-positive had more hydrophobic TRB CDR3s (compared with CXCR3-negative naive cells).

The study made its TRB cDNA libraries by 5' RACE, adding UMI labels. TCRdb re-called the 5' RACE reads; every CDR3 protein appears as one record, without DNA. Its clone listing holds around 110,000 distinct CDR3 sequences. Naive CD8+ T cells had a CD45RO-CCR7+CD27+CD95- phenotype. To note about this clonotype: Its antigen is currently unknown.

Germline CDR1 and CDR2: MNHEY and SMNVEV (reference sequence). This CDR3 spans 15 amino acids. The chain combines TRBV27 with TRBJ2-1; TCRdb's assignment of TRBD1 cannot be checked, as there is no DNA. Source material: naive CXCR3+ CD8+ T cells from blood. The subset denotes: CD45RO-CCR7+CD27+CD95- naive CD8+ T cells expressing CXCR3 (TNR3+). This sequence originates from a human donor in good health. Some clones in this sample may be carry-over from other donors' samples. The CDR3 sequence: CASTRTGGGGSEQFF.